These T cell receptor beta chains were read from a single sample in a study of blood T cell repertoires in COVID-19. Clones were read by immunoSEQ multiplex PCR, and TCRdb kept only the in-frame ones, dropping some. Among roughly 40,000 clones listed, 86% were seen once. Source material: peripheral blood. The receptor source for this set is a man in his 70s with acute or convalescent COVID-19. CDR3s include the opening cysteine and the closing phenylalanine or tryptophan. Each record gives: clone size, J gene, D gene, V gene, CDR3 protein, CDR3 DNA. D genes are given only for firm matches. Clone size is shown for a subset of rows, as once, few, many or a class of expanded clone.

>.|TRBJ2-6|.|TRBV6-4
CASSQGWGSGANVLTF
TGTGCCAGCAGTCAGGGTTGGGGCTCTGGGGCCAACGTCCTGACTTTC
>many|TRBJ2-3|TRBD2|TRBV27
CASSLTTSRADTQYF
TGTGCCAGCAGTTTAACGACTAGCAGGGCAGATACGCAGTATTTT
>.|TRBJ2-7|TRBD1|TRBV5-4
CASRTGTGVYEQYF
TGTGCCAGCAGAACCGGGACAGGGGTCTACGAGCAGTACTTC
>.|TRBJ1-1|.|TRBV27
CASSRQENTEAFF
TGTGCCAGCAGTCGACAGGAAAACACTGAAGCTTTCTTT
>.|TRBJ2-5|TRBD2|TRBV7-9
CASSSGLAGGETQYF
TGTGCCAGCAGCTCAGGACTAGCGGGAGGGGAGACCCAGTACTTC
>.|TRBJ2-1|TRBD1|TRBV5-4
CASSHAGTASYNEQFF
TGTGCCAGCAGTCACGCCGGGACAGCCTCCTACAATGAGCAGTTCTTC
>.|TRBJ1-4|TRBD1|TRBV2
CASRGTGEEKLFF
TGTGCCAGCAGAGGGACAGGGGAAGAAAAACTGTTTTTT
>.|TRBJ2-5|TRBD2|TRBV27
CASSLGGVGAGGTQYF
TGTGCCAGCAGTTTAGGCGGAGTTGGGGCGGGAGGGACCCAGTACTTC
>.|TRBJ2-7|.|TRBV30
CAWSGRPGEQYF
TGTGCCTGGAGTGGTCGGCCGGGCGAGCAGTACTTC
>once|TRBJ2-1|TRBD2|TRBV7-8
CASSPTQTSAGNEQFF
TGTGCCAGCAGCCCAACCCAGACTAGCGCTGGCAATGAGCAGTTCTTC
>.|TRBJ1-3|.|TRBV11-2
CASSSQGSGNTIYF
TGTGCCAGCAGCTCGCAGGGCTCTGGAAACACCATATATTTT
>.|TRBJ2-2|.|TRBV5-1
CASSFPSLPGELFF
TGCGCCAGCAGCTTTCCTTCCCTCCCCGGGGAGCTGTTTTTT
>.|TRBJ1-4|TRBD1|TRBV9
CASSGDRGKLFF
TGTGCCAGCAGCGGGGACAGGGGAAAACTGTTTTTT
>.|TRBJ2-1|.|TRBV5-1
CASSLYGGRLADEQFF
TGCGCCAGCAGCCTGTACGGGGGGCGTTTGGCGGATGAGCAGTTCTTC
>.|TRBJ1-3|TRBD1|TRBV4-2
CASSQATGTGNTIYF
TGTGCCAGCAGCCAAGCGACAGGGACTGGAAACACCATATATTTT
>.|TRBJ2-2|.|TRBV9
CASSPQGTGELFF
TGTGCCAGCAGCCCACAGGGCACCGGGGAGCTGTTTTTT
>.|TRBJ1-3|.|TRBV18
CASVSDSGNTIYF
TGTGCCAGTGTGAGCGACTCTGGAAACACCATATATTTT
>.|TRBJ2-2|.|TRBV25-1
CASSEGGASTGELFF
TGTGCCAGCAGTGAGGGGGGGGCTAGCACCGGGGAGCTGTTTTTT
>.|TRBJ1-2|.|TRBV25-1
CASSESGLSTGGYTF
TGTGCCAGCAGTGAATCTGGACTCTCCACGGGGGGCTACACCTTC
>few|TRBJ2-5|.|TRBV5-4
CASTQRDTGEETQYF
TGTGCCAGCACCCAACGGGACACCGGCGAAGAGACCCAGTACTTC
>.|TRBJ1-6|TRBD1|TRBV12-5
CASGLVGTVSPLHF
TGTGCTAGTGGTTTGGTAGGGACAGTTTCACCCCTCCACTTT
>.|TRBJ1-1|.|TRBV5-5
CASSLRLENTEAFF
TGTGCCAGCAGCTTGCGGCTAGAAAACACTGAAGCTTTCTTT
>.|TRBJ2-7|.|TRBV18
CASSQGQGPYEQYF
TGTGCCAGCTCCCAAGGACAAGGGCCCTACGAGCAGTACTTC
>.|TRBJ1-2|TRBD1|TRBV19
CASSGKTGGDHGYTF
TGTGCCAGTAGTGGGAAGACAGGGGGCGATCATGGCTACACCTTC
>.|TRBJ1-2|.|TRBV19
CASSRRRDGYTF
TGTGCCAGTAGTAGACGGAGGGATGGCTACACCTTC
>.|TRBJ1-6|.|TRBV5-4
CASSPPGQYNSPLHF
TGTGCCAGCAGCCCCCCCGGACAGTATAATTCACCCCTCCACTTT
>.|TRBJ1-2|.|TRBV7-3
CASSDAGGRGYTF
TGTGCCAGCAGCGACGCGGGGGGGCGAGGCTACACCTTC
>.|TRBJ1-5|TRBD1|TRBV19
CATDRGDDQPQHF
TGTGCCACGGACAGGGGAGATGATCAGCCCCAGCATTTT
>.|TRBJ2-2|TRBD1|TRBV6-5
CASRQGTNTGELFF
TGTGCCAGTAGACAGGGTACGAACACCGGGGAGCTGTTTTTT
>.|TRBJ1-4|.|TRBV5-1
CASSFTGTINEKLFF
TGCGCCAGCAGCTTTACAGGAACCATTAATGAAAAACTGTTTTTT
>.|TRBJ1-2|TRBD1|TRBV4-1
CASSQQGARGYTF
TGCGCCAGCAGCCAACAGGGGGCGAGGGGCTACACCTTC
>.|TRBJ2-3|.|TRBV24-1
CATSDSLPSTDTQYF
TGTGCCACCAGTGATAGTCTACCCAGCACAGATACGCAGTATTTT
>once|TRBJ1-2|.|TRBV2
CASIPGHNYGYTF
TGTGCCAGCATTCCGGGACATAACTATGGCTACACCTTC
>.|TRBJ1-5|.|TRBV12-3/TRBV12-4
CASSLLAQPQHF
TGTGCCAGCAGTTTATTGGCTCAGCCCCAGCATTTT
>few|TRBJ2-3|.|TRBV28
CASRPGQLGMLASGTQYF
TGTGCCAGCAGACCGGGACAGCTAGGGATGCTAGCGTCAGGTACGCAGTATTTT
>.|TRBJ1-3|TRBD1|TRBV5-1
CASSFNGQGAASGNTIYF
TGCGCCAGCAGCTTCAACGGACAGGGGGCAGCCTCTGGAAACACCATATATTTT
>.|TRBJ2-7|TRBD1|TRBV6-5
CASSTGQAATEQYF
TGTGCCAGCAGCACGGGACAGGCCGCGACCGAGCAGTACTTC
>.|TRBJ1-1|.|TRBV4-2
CASSQEEGLNTEAFF
TGTGCCAGCAGCCAAGAGGAGGGTCTGAACACTGAAGCTTTCTTT
>.|TRBJ1-2|.|TRBV6-1
CASSEEGTPDYYGYTF
TGTGCCAGCAGTGAGGAGGGGACGCCGGACTACTATGGCTACACCTTC
>once|TRBJ2-2|.|TRBV18
CASSSLLTANTGELFF
TGTGCCAGCTCATCCCTCCTGACAGCGAACACCGGGGAGCTGTTTTTT
>.|TRBJ2-5|.|TRBV5-1
CASSLADGAETQYF
TGCGCCAGCAGCTTGGCCGACGGAGCAGAGACCCAGTACTTC
>.|TRBJ2-7|.|TRBV9
CASSVDGPRGEQYF
TGTGCCAGCAGCGTAGACGGGCCCCGGGGCGAGCAGTACTTC
>.|TRBJ2-1|.|TRBV29-1
CSVEDGGVEGRNLNEQFF
TGCAGCGTTGAAGATGGGGGTGTGGAGGGGAGAAACCTCAATGAGCAGTTCTTC
>.|TRBJ2-2|.|TRBV6-2/TRBV6-3
CASSLEYYTGELFF
TGTGCCAGCAGTTTGGAGTATTACACCGGGGAGCTGTTTTTT
>.|TRBJ1-4|.|TRBV29-1
CSVGQLNEKLFF
TGCAGCGTTGGACAGCTTAATGAAAAACTGTTTTTT
>.|TRBJ2-5|.|TRBV6-2/TRBV6-3
CASSPTGFQETQYF
TGTGCCAGCAGCCCGACAGGATTCCAAGAGACCCAGTACTTC
>.|TRBJ2-1|TRBD2|TRBV5-4
CASRRGTSGGLGNEQFF
TGTGCCAGCCGCAGGGGGACTAGCGGGGGGCTCGGAAATGAGCAGTTCTTC
>.|TRBJ2-2|.|TRBV30
CAWSVGAVELFF
TGTGCCTGGAGTGTTGGGGCTGTTGAGCTGTTTTTT
>medium-sized|TRBJ1-5|TRBD1|TRBV5-1
CASSLGAGGQPQHF
TGCGCCAGCAGCTTGGGGGCAGGGGGCCAGCCCCAGCATTTT
>.|TRBJ1-1|.|TRBV6-5
CASSYQAPNTEAFF
TGTGCCAGCAGTTATCAAGCACCGAACACTGAAGCTTTCTTT
>.|TRBJ1-2|.|TRBV28
CASSSSRARSDYTF
TGTGCCAGCAGTTCCTCCAGGGCCCGGTCGGACTACACCTTC
>few|TRBJ2-7|TRBD1|TRBV18
CASSTGQGSYEQYF
TGTGCCAGCTCAACCGGACAGGGCTCCTACGAGCAGTACTTC
>.|TRBJ2-5|TRBD1|TRBV30
CARVLTGAAVPETQYF
TGTGCCAGGGTTTTGACAGGGGCGGCCGTCCCAGAGACCCAGTACTTC
>once|TRBJ1-6|.|TRBV7-2
CASRKSGHGSPLHF
TGTGCCAGCAGGAAATCAGGTCACGGATCACCCCTCCACTTT
>.|TRBJ1-5|.|TRBV10-2
CASSEIGQRNQPQHF
TGCGCCAGCAGTGAGATAGGACAGCGCAATCAGCCCCAGCATTTT
>.|TRBJ1-1|.|TRBV9
CASSVAIQDYGTEAFF
TGTGCCAGCAGCGTAGCTATCCAGGATTACGGCACTGAAGCTTTCTTT
>.|TRBJ2-1|TRBD2|TRBV6-5
CASSSPSGRAGQEQFF
TGTGCCAGCAGTTCCCCTAGCGGGAGGGCCGGTCAGGAGCAGTTCTTC
>.|TRBJ2-7|.|TRBV28
CASSLRGYEQYF
TGTGCCAGCAGCCTCCGAGGGTACGAGCAGTACTTC